A single sample gave rise to the 16 T cell receptor beta chains below, sequenced in a study of cytomegalovirus exposure and HLA in healthy donors. The protocol was immunoSEQ multiplex PCR, while the TCRdb copy is restricted to in-frame clones and leaves out a portion. This table holds 120,000 to 150,000 clones, about 89% found once. The sequenced sample was PBMCs. The origin of the receptors is a woman aged 18-29 years in good health and CMV-seropositive.

The DNA of the CDR3 is TGTGCCTGGAGTGCTAGGGGAACAGATACGCAGTATTTT. It is translated as CAWSARGTDTQYF. This chain connects TRBV30 to TRBJ2-3; tentatively, D is TRBD1 (5 bases). The V gene's germline CDR1 is GTSNPN and CDR2 SVGIG (reference sequence). This CDR3 region has 13 residues. Trimming removed 1 base from V and 3 bases from J, with 8 bases in between. The full variable domain, completed using reference TRBV30 and TRBJ2-3, is SQTIHQWPATLVQPVGSPLSLECTVEGTSNPNLYWYRQAAGRGLQLLFYSVGIGQISSEVPQNLSASRPQDRQFILSSKKLLLSDSGFYLCAWSARGTDTQYFGPGTRLTVL.

The gene calls are TRBV5-1 and TRBJ2-7; maybe TRBD2 (6 bases). Per the germline V gene, CDR1 is SGHRS and CDR2 is YFSETQ. The ends were cut back, 0 bases at V and 5 bases at J, with 15 bases in the middle. The CDR3 runs 15 residues. CDR3 sequence (DNA): TGCGCCAGCAGCTTGGCGGCAGGGAGGTACCACGAGCAGTACTTC. Its translation: CASSLAAGRYHEQYF.

Concerning this clone itself: Other DNA sequences of this sample code for an identical CDR3. V is TRBV28 and J is TRBJ2-2, with 10 bases lining up with TRBD1. Germline CDR1 is MDHEN and CDR2 is SYDVKM. The CDR3 runs to 13 residues. V dropped 8 bases and J dropped 4; count of bases not matched to a gene: 1. The CDR3 loop reads CASRDRGTGELFF. In nucleotides, the CDR3 is TGTGCCAGCCGGGACAGGGGCACCGGGGAGCTGTTTTTT.

The chain uses TRBV19 and TRBJ2-1; D is possibly TRBD2 (6 bases). The ends were cut back, 3 bases at V and 5 bases at J, with 14 bases in the middle. The germline V gene has CDR1 LNHDA and CDR2 SQIVND (reference sequence). This CDR3 spans 15 amino acids. The CDR3 DNA reads TGTGCCAGTAGTATTGGAGGGGCCAGCCACAATGAGCAGTTCTTC. Its protein product is CASSIGGASHNEQFF.

The chain is built from TRBV5-1 and TRBJ2-3, with 7 nucleotides matching TRBD2. The V and J ends lost 3 bases and 0 bases, in that order; junction bases with no gene match: 7. The CDR3 is 16 amino acids. Germline V gives CDR1 SGHRS, CDR2 YFSETQ. The CDR3 DNA reads TGCGCCAGCAGCTCCTCTAGCGGATTTAGCACAGATACGCAGTATTTT. The encoded protein is CASSSSSGFSTDTQYF.

This chain uses TRBV7-2 with TRBJ1-2; tentatively, D is TRBD1 (6 bases). CDR3 length: 14 residues. Between the trimmed V and J ends, which lost 6 bases and 2 bases, there was a span of 13 bases. Germline CDR1 is SGHTA and CDR2 is FQGNSA. The CDR3 coding sequence is TGTGCCAGCAGTCCTACAGGGTCCAACTATGGCTACACCTTC. Its protein product is CASSPTGSNYGYTF.

This chain links TRBV6-5 with TRBJ1-3, with D possibly matching TRBD1 (5 bases). Germline CDR1 reads MNHEY; CDR2 reads SVGAGI. V was clipped by 0 bases and J by 7 bases, with 7 bases between them. The CDR3 consists of 13 residues. The CDR3 loop is CASSYSKGNTIYF. Here the CDR3 DNA reads TGTGCCAGCAGTTACTCGAAGGGGAACACCATATATTTT.

Here the CDR3 reads CASSLRGRISNQPQHF. As DNA, the CDR3 is TGTGCCAGCAGCTTAAGGGGTAGAATTAGCAATCAGCCCCAGCATTTT. The chain couples TRBV7-2 to TRBJ1-5; D possibly corresponds to TRBD1 (5 bases). Looked up from germline, CDR1 is SGHTA and CDR2 is FQGNSA. This CDR3 has 16 amino acids. Trimming shortened V by 2 bases and J by 0 bases, and 11 bases separated the two germline ends.

This clone was observed a handful of times. The J gene is TRBJ2-7, the V gene TRBV4-2, with 7 bases matching TRBD1. CDR1 is LGHNA, CDR2 YNFKEQ, per germline. The CDR3 extends over 16 amino acids. V was clipped by 3 bases and J by 3 bases; unmatched bases: 11. CDR3 sequence (DNA): TGTGCCAGCAGCCAGGACCGACAGGGAAGGGGCTACGAGCAGTACTTC. Its translation: CASSQDRQGRGYEQYF.

In this sample, this clone turned up once. J is TRBJ2-5 and V is TRBV15; D is possibly TRBD1 (5 bases). Looked up from germline, CDR1 is LNHNV and CDR2 is YYDKDF (reference sequence). With 0 bases removed from V and 4 bases from J, the gap between germline ends came to 12 bases. This CDR3 region has 15 residues. The CDR3 protein is CATSRDVAGRETQYF. CDR3 bases: TGTGCCACCAGCAGAGATGTGGCAGGGCGAGAGACCCAGTACTTC.

The chain has TRBV30 and TRBJ2-5, with D uncertain. The CDR3 consists of 12 residues. The V gene lost 2 bases and the J gene lost 3 bases, with 7 bases spanning the gap. CDR1 and CDR2 (germline): GTSNPN, SVGIG (reference sequence). CDR3 sequence (DNA): TGTGCCTGGAGTTCGGTGAAAGAGACCCAGTACTTC. Its translation: CAWSSVKETQYF. Looking up the rest from reference TRBV30 and TRBJ2-5 gives the full variable domain: SQTIHQWPATLVQPVGSPLSLECTVEGTSNPNLYWYRQAAGRGLQLLFYSVGIGQISSEVPQNLSASRPQDRQFILSSKKLLLSDSGFYLCAWSSVKETQYFGPGTRLLVL.

This chain connects TRBV6-5 to TRBJ2-3, with TRBD2 matching over 10 bases. The CDR3 is 15 residues long. Germline V gene lookup returns CDR1 MNHEY and CDR2 SVGAGI. Trimming at V came to 5 bases and at J to 1 base, leaving 3 bases not matched to a gene. The CDR3: CASSKSGRGTDTQYF. Here the CDR3 DNA reads TGTGCCAGCAGTAAGAGCGGGAGGGGCACAGATACGCAGTATTTT.

The chain carries TRBV6-5 and TRBJ1-4; 9 nucleotides agree with TRBD1. The CDR3 is 14 amino acids. Germline V gives CDR1 MNHEY, CDR2 SVGAGI. Losses at the gene ends were 5 bases for V and 7 bases for J; bases not matched to a gene: 5. As DNA, the CDR3 is TGTGCCAGCAGTCGACAGGGGGTGGGTGAAAAACTGTTTTTT. Its translation: CASSRQGVGEKLFF.

The V gene is TRBV7-9, the J gene TRBJ2-2, with TRBD1 matching over 7 bases. Germline loops: CDR1 SEHNR, CDR2 FQNEAQ (reference sequence). This CDR3 region has 14 residues. V dropped 5 bases and J dropped 3; count of bases not matched to a gene: 3. The CDR3 coding sequence is TGTGCCAGCAGCCAGACAGGGTACACCGGGGAGCTGTTTTTT. Its translation is CASSQTGYTGELFF.

This clone turned up a few times. The V and J genes are TRBV11-2 and TRBJ2-2; no definite D call. Trimming took 5 bases from V and 8 from J, leaving 12 bases between them. This CDR3 has 13 residues. Per germline, CDR1 SGHAT and CDR2 FQNNGV. CDR3 region: CASSPLPSGELFF. In nucleotides, the CDR3 is TGTGCCAGCAGCCCCCTTCCTTCTGGGGAGCTGTTTTTT. The entire variable domain, with the rest obtained from reference TRBV11-2 and TRBJ2-2, is as follows: EAGVAQSPRYKIIEKRQSVAFWCNPISGHATLYWYQQILGQGPKLLIQFQNNGVVDDSQLPKDRFSAERLKGVDSTLKIQPAKLEDSAVYLCASSPLPSGELFFGEGSRLTVL.

This clone was counted a few times. The rearrangement uses TRBV10-2 and TRBJ1-1; D gene ambiguous. From germline, CDR1 is WSHSY and CDR2 SAAADI. V was cut by 4 bases and J by 0 bases, with 3 bases left in between. The CDR3 has 12 residues. The DNA for the CDR3 is TGCGCCAGCAGTGCGTTGAACACTGAAGCTTTCTTT. Residues: CASSALNTEAFF.